The 12 T cell receptor beta chains reported below all come from one sample, sequenced in a study of shared clonotypes between healthy human individuals. Assay: immunoSEQ multiplex PCR; the TCRdb copy retains only in-frame clones and omits some. The profile covers more than 400,000 clones, with over 70% appearing a single time and roughly 13% taken by the ten largest. Sample: PBMCs. Source of these receptors: a woman aged 40 to 49 in good health. Some clones in this sample may be carry-over from other donors' samples.

The chain couples TRBV9 to TRBJ2-1; D is unresolved. Trimming cost V 2 bases and J 6 bases, with 6 bases left between them. This CDR3 has 12 residues. CDR1 and CDR2 from the germline V gene are SGDLS and YYNGEE. In nucleotides, the CDR3 is TGTGCCAGCAGCGTTTCCGGCAATGAGCAGTTCTTC. This sequence encodes CASSVSGNEQFF. Together with reference TRBV9 and TRBJ2-1, the CDR3 gives the full variable domain: DSGVTQTPKHLITATGQRVTLRCSPRSGDLSVYWYQQSLDQGLQFLIQYYNGEERAKGNILERFSAQQFPDLHSELNLSSLELGDSALYFCASSVSGNEQFFGPGTRLTVL.

On this clone: A far larger clone is a single base away, which makes a read error likely. Other DNA sequences in this sample translate to the same CDR3. As DNA, the CDR3 is TGTGCCTGGTCCACGGGGGCCGATCAGCCCCAGCATTTT. Protein: CAWSTGADQPQHF. The gene calls are TRBV30 and TRBJ1-5, with D tentatively TRBD1 (6 bases). The CDR3 runs 13 residues. Trimming took 5 bases from V and 5 from J, leaving 13 bases between them. Germline V gene data show CDR1 as GTSNPN and CDR2 as SVGIG (reference sequence).

The gene calls are TRBV7-3 and TRBJ2-2; 11 nucleotides match TRBD2. From germline, CDR1 is SGHTA and CDR2 FQGTGA. The V and J ends lost 4 bases and 1 base, in that order; junction bases with no gene match: 11. This CDR3 region has 19 residues. The CDR3 bases are TGTGCCAGCAGCTCGCTAACACCCGGGACTAGCGGGAACACCGGGGAGCTGTTTTTT. This sequence encodes CASSSLTPGTSGNTGELFF.

The V and J genes are TRBV27 and TRBJ2-2, with D possibly being TRBD1 or TRBD2 (5 bases each). The ends were cut back, 5 bases at V and 5 bases at J, with 15 bases in the middle. This CDR3 comprises 15 residues. The germline V gene encodes CDR1 MNHEY and CDR2 SMNVEV (reference sequence). CDR3 sequence reads: CASSGRDGRTGELFF. CDR3 in DNA: TGTGCCAGCAGTGGCCGGGACGGTCGAACCGGGGAGCTGTTTTTT.

As concerns this clone: This specimen includes other DNA sequences encoding the same CDR3. This chain connects TRBV6-1 to TRBJ2-1, with D maybe TRBD2 (5 bases). CDR3 size: 15 residues. The V and J ends lost 4 bases and 2 bases respectively, with 12 bases between them. Germline V CDR1 and CDR2: MNHNS, SASEGT. CDR3 residues: CASSVTSGAYNEQFF. Here the CDR3 DNA reads TGTGCCAGCAGTGTGACCAGCGGAGCCTACAATGAGCAGTTCTTC.

The chain carries TRBV5-4 and TRBJ2-4, with D possibly matching TRBD1 (6 bases). V shed 1 base and J shed 7 bases, with 12 bases lying between them. The germline CDR1 and CDR2 sequences are SGHNT and YYREEE (reference sequence). There are 14 residues in the CDR3. The CDR3 spells CASSLRGGPNIQYF. CDR3 DNA sequence: TGTGCCAGCAGCTTGCGAGGGGGACCGAACATTCAGTACTTC. The full variable domain, its missing parts supplied by reference TRBV5-4 and TRBJ2-4, is ETGVTQSPTHLIKTRGQQVTLRCSSQSGHNTVSWYQQALGQGPQFIFQYYREEENGRGNFPPRFSGLQFPNYSSELNVNALELDDSALYLCASSLRGGPNIQYFGAGTRLSVL.

CDR3 DNA sequence: TGTGCCAGCAGCTCCCAGGGGGCCTACACCGGGGAGCTGTTTTTT. This sequence encodes CASSSQGAYTGELFF. The chain uses TRBV7-9 and TRBJ2-2, with TRBD1 identical over 8 bases. The germline CDR1 and CDR2 sequences are SEHNR and FQNEAQ (reference sequence). There are 15 residues in the CDR3. V was pared by 4 bases and J by 3 bases, with 4 bases of the junction left unmatched.

V is TRBV19 and J is TRBJ1-1; perhaps TRBD1 as D (6 bases). The germline V gene encodes CDR1 LNHDA and CDR2 SQIVND (reference sequence). CDR3 size: 15 residues. V lost 4 bases, J lost 7 bases, and 19 bases lay in between. The CDR3 nucleotides are TGTGCCAGTAGTACCCTAACAGGGCGGGGGATTGAAGCTTTCTTT. It encodes CASSTLTGRGIEAFF. Looking up the rest from reference TRBV19 and TRBJ1-1 gives the full variable domain: DGGITQSPKYLFRKEGQNVTLSCEQNLNHDAMYWYRQDPGQGLRLIYYSQIVNDFQKGDIAEGYSVSREKKESFPLTVTSAQKNPTAFYLCASSTLTGRGIEAFFGQGTRLTVV.

The gene calls are TRBV9 and TRBJ2-2; D is perhaps TRBD1 or TRBD2 (5 bases each). In germline, CDR1 is SGDLS, CDR2 YYNGEE. CDR3 length: 16 residues. With 7 bases removed from V and 4 bases from J, the gap between germline ends came to 20 bases. This CDR3 is CASQGRSGQGTGELFF. The DNA of the CDR3 is TGTGCCAGCCAAGGCCGTTCGGGGCAGGGCACCGGGGAGCTGTTTTTT.

Details on this clone: It may be a read error: a sequence one base away is much more abundant. The DNA for the CDR3 is TGTGCCAGCAACCCTAGCGGGAGCACCGGGGAGCTGTTTTTT. Its protein is CASNPSGSTGELFF. The chain recombines TRBV7-3 with TRBJ2-2, with 10 nucleotides matching TRBD2. Germline V CDR1 and CDR2: SGHTA, FQGTGA. CDR3 length: 14 amino acids. The J segment lost 4 bases and the V segment lost 7 bases, leaving 3 bases of the junction unmatched.

This clone was detected once. This sample also contains other DNA sequences that code for the same CDR3. The V gene is TRBV28, the J gene TRBJ2-5; 10 bases align to TRBD1. CDR3 size: 13 residues. In germline, CDR1 is MDHEN, CDR2 SYDVKM. The ends lost 6 bases at V and 5 bases at J; junction bases unmatched: 3. In DNA, the CDR3 is TGTGCCAGCAGGACAGGGGGCCGGGAGACCCAGTACTTC. This translates into CASRTGGRETQYF.

Details on this clone: A far bigger clonotype differs at one base, so this is likely a read error. Different DNA sequences within this sample yield the same CDR3. The J gene is TRBJ1-2, the V gene TRBV10-2; D gene uncertain. This CDR3 region has 12 residues. Germline V gene lookup returns CDR1 WSHSY and CDR2 SAAADI. As DNA, the CDR3 is TGCGCTAGCAGTGAACAGAACAATGGCTACACCTTC. It is translated as CASSEQNNGYTF.